This section outlines one TCR beta chain sequence together with its context. The CDR3 is 17 residues long. In germline, CDR1 is SGDLS, CDR2 YYNGEE. Trimming removed 0 bases from V and 4 bases from J; junction bases left unmatched: 7. While unrecorded immune exposures were likely, the donors were nominally healthy when sampled. The PCR had 60 Vbeta and 13 Jbeta primers. Source study methods: Unique TCR beta chains totaled 80 million to 100 million in a later count, with about 11 million of them shared. Sequencing was performed with immunoSEQ multiplex PCR; in TCRdb, only in-frame clones are kept and a portion is missing. V, J and clone size reflect that table, while D and trimming were determined from the DNA. This sample carries around 110,000 clones, about four fifths of them seen once, and the ten largest clones take approximately 4.3%. The source of the sample is a study of cytomegalovirus exposure and HLA in healthy donors.

The chain carries TRBV9 and TRBJ2-2; TRBD2 aligns across 9 bases. The TCR sequence derives from a man in his thirties or forties in good health and CMV-seropositive. Source material: PBMCs. The CDR3 reads CASSVATAGGGTGELFF. CDR3 in DNA: TGTGCCAGCAGCGTAGCTACGGCGGGGGGGGGCACCGGGGAGCTGTTTTTT.